The 27 T cell receptor beta chains reported below all come from one sample, sequenced in a study of Graves' ophthalmopathy and Graves' hyperthyroidism. Investigators amplified TCR beta CDR3 regions from RNA transcripts. Scientists carried out first-round RT-PCR using HTBI primers and then a second-round multiplex PCR. TCRdb re-derived calls from the multiplex PCR reads in MiXCR, one entry per CDR3 protein. The sample includes about 480,000 distinct CDR3 sequences, approximately 15% of them seen just once. The sample comprised blood. Receptor source: a woman between 25 and 40 years old with Graves' ophthalmopathy.

In this sample, this clonotype turned up many times. The chain uses TRBV11-3 and TRBJ1-1; the match to TRBD1 covers 12 bases. Germline values: CDR1 SGHNT, CDR2 YENEEA. The trim removed 5 bases at V and 1 base at J, leaving 8 bases unmatched. The CDR3 consists of 17 residues. This CDR3 reads CASSPSGQGARNTEAFF. CDR3 DNA: TGTGCCAGCAGCCCCTCGGGACAGGGGGCCAGGAACACTGAAGCTTTCTTT.

The sample holds many counts of this clonotype. V usage is TRBV27 and J usage is TRBJ1-1, with D unresolved. The CDR3 covers 14 residues. Germline CDR1 is MNHEY and CDR2 is SMNVEV (reference sequence). Trimming took 5 bases from V and 3 from J, leaving 13 bases between them. The DNA for the CDR3 is TGTGCCAGCAGTAACAAGGACGGAGACACTGAAGCTTTCTTT. Translated: CASSNKDGDTEAFF.

This clonotype was picked up many times. The gene calls are TRBV6-4 and TRBJ2-6; D is unresolved. Trimming removed 10 bases from V and 1 base from J, with 11 bases in between. Germline V gene lookup returns CDR1 MRHNA and CDR2 SNTAGT. This CDR3 is 14 amino acids long. The CDR3 sequence: CANDRRSGANVLTF. CDR3 in DNA: TGTGCCAACGACCGGAGATCTGGGGCCAACGTCCTGACTTTC.

This clonotype showed up many times. The rearrangement uses TRBV19 and TRBJ1-2; TRBD1 aligns across 11 bases. This CDR3 comprises 15 residues. V was pared by 6 bases and J by 4 bases, with 7 bases of the junction left unmatched. Germline CDR1 reads LNHDA; CDR2 reads SQIVND (reference sequence). CDR3 sequence: CASSARTGGGYGYTF. CDR3 bases: TGTGCCAGTAGCGCTCGGACAGGGGGCGGCTATGGCTACACCTTC.

This clonotype was counted many times. The chain joins TRBV5-1 to TRBJ2-7; 11 bases line up with TRBD2. The CDR3 sequence is 15 residues long. CDR1 SGHRS and CDR2 YFSETQ come from the germline V gene. The J segment lost 1 base and the V segment lost 4 bases, leaving 4 bases of the junction unmatched. The CDR3: CASSQTSGVSYEQYF. CDR3 nucleotide sequence: TGCGCCAGCAGCCAGACTAGCGGGGTATCCTACGAGCAGTACTTC.

This clonotype was seen ten or more times. The gene calls are TRBV6-5 and TRBJ1-1, with a tentative D call TRBD1 (5 bases). V gave up 0 bases and J gave up 3 bases, with 11 bases separating them. This CDR3 is built from 15 residues. Per the germline V gene, CDR1 is MNHEY and CDR2 is SVGAGI. In nucleotides, the CDR3 is TGTGCCAGCAGTTACTCGGGGTTGGGGGACACTGAAGCTTTCTTT. Its translation: CASSYSGLGDTEAFF.

This clonotype has just one count. A much larger clone is a single base away; this may be a read error. The chain joins TRBV5-8 to TRBJ2-7, with D unclear. The V gene's germline CDR1 is SGHTS and CDR2 YDEGEE. CDR3 length: 15 residues. Trimming took 4 bases from V and 4 from J, leaving 18 bases between them. This chain's CDR3 is CASSARNIGAYEQYF. The DNA of the CDR3 is TGTGCCAGCAGCGCCCGGAACATCGGAGCATACGAGCAGTACTTC.

At least ten counts were recorded for this clonotype. V and J are TRBV24-1 and TRBJ2-5; 8 nucleotides agree with TRBD2. Germline V gene sequence: CDR1 KGHDR, CDR2 SFDVKD. The length of the CDR3 is 14 residues. The V and J ends lost 5 bases and 4 bases, in that order; junction bases with no gene match: 5. The CDR3 bases are TGTGCCACCAGTGGATCGGGGGGGTCAGAGACCCAGTACTTC. Amino acid sequence: CATSGSGGSETQYF.

This clonotype was picked up many times. J is TRBJ2-5 and V is TRBV24-1, with a weak D call TRBD2 (6 bases). The CDR3 length is 16 residues. V lost 4 bases and J 3 bases, leaving 17 bases between the germline ends. The germline V gene encodes CDR1 KGHDR and CDR2 SFDVKD. CDR3 nucleotides: TGTGCCACCAGTGACCTCCGGTTCGGCGGGGAAGAGACCCAGTACTTC. The encoded protein is CATSDLRFGGEETQYF.

This clonotype was seen at least ten times. A much larger clone sits a single nucleotide away, making a read error possible. This sequence joins TRBV13 and TRBJ2-7, with 7 bases matching TRBD1. V lost 6 bases to trimming and J lost 3 bases; unmatched junction nucleotides: 5. Germline V gene data show CDR1 as PRHDT and CDR2 as FYEKMQ (reference sequence). This CDR3 contains 13 residues. CDR3 protein: CASSDRVLYEQYF. The DNA for the CDR3 is TGTGCCAGCAGTGACAGGGTCCTCTACGAGCAGTACTTC.

The V call is TRBV16, the J call TRBJ2-3; D is undetermined. The length of the CDR3 is 15 residues. Trimming left V 0 bases short and J 2 bases short, with 9 bases between. CDR1 and CDR2 from the germline V gene are KGHSY and FQNENV. CDR3 nucleotide sequence: TGTGCCAGCAGCCAATCTTGGGTCCTCACAGATACGCAGTATTTT. Protein sequence: CASSQSWVLTDTQYF.

This clonotype was seen many times. The chain has TRBV12-3 or TRBV12-4 and TRBJ1-2; a weak D match, TRBD1 (5 bases). This CDR3 has 13 amino acids. With 3 bases removed from V and 8 bases from J, the gap between germline ends came to 13 bases. The CDR3 spells CASSFRGNGGYTF. CDR3 sequence (DNA): TGTGCCAGCAGTTTCCGGGGCAACGGCGGCTACACCTTC.

DNA for the CDR3: TGTGCCAGCAGCTCAGTGACAGGGTACGGCGAGCAGTACTTC. It codes for CASSSVTGYGEQYF. J is TRBJ2-7 and V is TRBV5-8; 7 nucleotides match TRBD1. The CDR3 is 14 amino acids. The ends lost 3 bases at V and 6 bases at J; junction bases unmatched: 9. Germline V lookup: CDR1 SGHTS, CDR2 YDEGEE.

In this sample, this clonotype turned up many times. V and J are TRBV6-2 or TRBV6-3 and TRBJ2-7; TRBD1 agrees at 8 bases. From germline, CDR1 is MNHEY and CDR2 SVGEGT. The CDR3 length is 15 residues. The V segment lost 8 bases and the J segment 6 bases; nucleotides outside the gene matches: 15. CDR3 DNA: TGTGCCAGCGCCTCCGGGACAGGCGATGTCGGCGAGCAGTACTTC. It is translated as CASASGTGDVGEQYF.

V usage is TRBV30 and J usage is TRBJ1-2; TRBD1 is a possible D gene (6 bases). V shed 4 bases and J shed 8 bases, with 14 bases lying between them. Germline CDR1 GTSNPN, CDR2 SVGIG (reference sequence). There are 12 residues in the CDR3. In DNA, the CDR3 is TGTGCCTGGATTGGGGGGCTTGGCGGCTACACCTTC. Translating gives CAWIGGLGGYTF.

The J gene is TRBJ1-2, the V gene TRBV13; tentatively, D is TRBD1 (6 bases). Germline-derived CDR1 and CDR2 are PRHDT and FYEKMQ (reference sequence). This CDR3 is built from 14 residues. Trimming stripped 5 bases from V and 4 bases from J, with 14 bases between. The CDR3 sequence is CASSLRGAFYGYTF. DNA of the CDR3: TGTGCCAGCAGCCTCAGGGGAGCTTTCTATGGCTACACCTTC.

This clonotype was found many times. The chain links TRBV28 to TRBJ1-5, with a tentative D call TRBD1 (6 bases). V was cut by 4 bases and J by 5 bases, with 15 bases left in between. The CDR3 covers 15 residues. CDR1 MDHEN and CDR2 SYDVKM come from the germline V gene. This CDR3 is CASSSTGKIYQPQHF. CDR3 coding DNA: TGTGCCAGCAGTTCCACAGGGAAGATATATCAGCCCCAGCATTTT.

This clonotype was seen ten or more times. V is TRBV20-1 and J is TRBJ2-7; TRBD2 matches at 10 bases. Germline-derived CDR1 and CDR2 are DFQATT and SNEGSKA (reference sequence). The CDR3 covers 15 residues. Germline trimming cut 3 bases from V and 2 bases from J; bases unmatched to any gene: 7. CDR3 sequence reads: CSASTLAGGAYEQYF. CDR3 nucleotides: TGCAGTGCTAGTACGTTAGCGGGGGGAGCCTACGAGCAGTACTTC.

This clonotype was found many times. The chain couples TRBV12-3 or TRBV12-4 to TRBJ2-6; 10 bases match TRBD1. Unmatched junction bases numbered 9, after V lost 1 base and J lost 0 bases. The CDR3 length is 20 residues. CDR3 sequence (DNA): TGTGCCAGCAGTTTAGAGGGGACAGGGGTTATTTACTCTGGGGCCAACGTCCTGACTTTC. Translation: CASSLEGTGVIYSGANVLTF.

Ten or more counts support this clonotype. The chain carries TRBV7-8 and TRBJ2-3; weak D call: TRBD2 (6 bases). There are 16 residues in the CDR3. The germline V and J ends were trimmed by 3 bases and 2 bases, with 15 bases remaining between them. Germline lookup yields CDR1 SGHVS and CDR2 FQNEAQ. The CDR3 sequence is CASSLVWDSPTDTQYF. The CDR3 nucleotides are TGTGCCAGCAGCTTGGTCTGGGACTCCCCCACAGATACGCAGTATTTT. Combining the CDR3 with reference TRBV7-8 and TRBJ2-3 gives the whole variable domain GAGVSQSPRYKVAKRGQDVALRCDPISGHVSLFWYQQALGQGPEFLTYFQNEAQLDKSGLPSDRFFAERPEGSVSTLKIQRTQQEDSAVYLCASSLVWDSPTDTQYFGPGTRLTVL.

This clonotype occurred many times. V usage is TRBV6-5 and J usage is TRBJ2-2; 11 nucleotides line up with TRBD2. This CDR3 has 14 amino acids. Germline CDR1 reads MNHEY; CDR2 reads SVGAGI. Germline trimming cut 4 bases from V and 8 bases from J; bases unmatched to any gene: 3. The CDR3: CASSFLAGGGELFF. The CDR3 DNA follows: TGTGCCAGCAGTTTTCTAGCGGGGGGTGGGGAGCTGTTTTTT.

This clonotype was observed many times. The chain carries TRBV6-2 or TRBV6-3 and TRBJ2-7, with D unresolved. Trimming pared 0 bases from V and 3 bases from J, leaving 6 bases between. The CDR3 sequence is 13 residues long. Germline CDR1 is MNHEY and CDR2 is SVGEGT. For the CDR3, the DNA is TGTGCCAGCAGTTACTCGAGCCTCTACGAGCAGTACTTC. It translates to CASSYSSLYEQYF.

The chain joins TRBV5-1 to TRBJ2-5; D may be TRBD1 (5 bases). V was trimmed by 2 bases and J by 5 bases, leaving 10 bases between them. The germline gives CDR1 SGHRS, CDR2 YFSETQ. There are 13 residues in the CDR3. The CDR3 coding sequence is TGCGCCAGCAGCTTCCAGGGTGGGGAGACCCAGTACTTC. It yields the protein CASSFQGGETQYF. Combining the CDR3 with reference TRBV5-1 and TRBJ2-5 gives the whole variable domain KAGVTQTPRYLIKTRGQQVTLSCSPISGHRSVSWYQQTPGQGLQFLFEYFSETQRNKGNFPGRFSGRQFSNSRSEMNVSTLELGDSALYLCASSFQGGETQYFGPGTRLLVL.

Worth noting for this clonotype: A read error may explain this, as a much larger clone is one base away. J is TRBJ2-5 and V is TRBV12-3 or TRBV12-4; D is uncertain. This CDR3 comprises 12 residues. Trimming left V 2 bases short and J 3 bases short, with 4 bases between. The CDR3, as DNA: TGTGCCAGCAGTTTACCGAAAGAGACCCAGTACTTC. As protein: CASSLPKETQYF.

The table lists this clonotype with many counts. The chain is built from TRBV19 and TRBJ1-5; weak D call: TRBD1 (6 bases). V lost 3 bases and J 1 base, leaving 10 bases between the germline ends. The CDR3 covers 15 residues. Germline V gene data show CDR1 as LNHDA and CDR2 as SQIVND (reference sequence). The DNA of the CDR3 is TGTGCCAGTAGTATTCACAGGGCGAGCAATCAGCCCCAGCATTTT. The encoded protein is CASSIHRASNQPQHF.

This clonotype was detected a few times. This CDR3 reads CASSLARDGRTEAFF. For the CDR3, the DNA is TGTGCCAGCAGCTTGGCCAGGGATGGGCGCACTGAAGCTTTCTTT. The rearrangement joins TRBV5-6 to TRBJ1-1, with D possibly matching TRBD1 (5 bases). Between the trimmed V and J ends, which lost 0 bases and 4 bases, there was a span of 13 bases. Germline loops: CDR1 SGHDT, CDR2 YYEEEE. CDR3 size: 15 residues.

This clonotype was detected ten times or more. The chain employs TRBV2 and TRBJ2-7; D tentatively fits TRBD1 or TRBD2 (5 bases each). Between the trimmed V and J ends, which lost 6 bases and 6 bases, there was a span of 15 bases. The CDR3 totals 13 residues. Germline values: CDR1 SNHLY, CDR2 FYNNEI. CDR3: CASSRGRSGEQYF. In DNA, the CDR3 is TGTGCCAGCAGCCGGGGACGGTCCGGCGAGCAGTACTTC.